Listed below are T cell receptor beta chains from one sample, sequenced in a study of T cell repertoires in cytomegalovirus infection. Their recognized antigens are unknown. In TCRdb, the reads were re-called with MiXCR into one record per CDR3 protein. The table lists fewer than 950,000 distinct CDR3 sequences, about 31% of them singletons. The input for sequencing was cultured CD8+ T cells from PBMCs, taken from culture after CMV antigen stimulation. All receptors derive from a human donor in good health (CMV status not recorded). Some clones in this sample may be carry-over from other donors' samples. CDR3s include the opening cysteine and the closing phenylalanine or tryptophan. A D gene is named only where the DNA matches it firmly. Size is omitted from some rows. Given values are once, few, many or a class for expanded clones.

clone size: few; D gene: -; J gene: TRBJ2-3; V gene: TRBV7-9; CDR3 protein: CASSKDTDTQYF; CDR3 DNA: TGTGCCAGCAGCAAAGACACAGATACGCAGTATTTT
clone size: few; D gene: -; J gene: TRBJ2-2; V gene: TRBV7-8; CDR3 protein: CASSFVQVRGELFF; CDR3 DNA: TGTGCCAGCAGCTTCGTCCAGGTTCGCGGGGAGCTGTTTTTT
clone size: many; D gene: -; J gene: TRBJ2-1; V gene: TRBV7-8; CDR3 protein: CASSLRYNEQFF; CDR3 DNA: TGTGCCAGCAGCTTAAGGTACAATGAGCAGTTCTTC
clone size: -; D gene: -; J gene: TRBJ2-1; V gene: TRBV7-6; CDR3 protein: CASSHPYRGYNEQFF; CDR3 DNA: TGTGCCAGCAGCCATCCTTATAGGGGCTACAATGAGCAGTTCTTC
clone size: few; D gene: TRBD1; J gene: TRBJ1-1; V gene: TRBV7-9; CDR3 protein: CASSPQQGAGTEAFF; CDR3 DNA: TGTGCCAGCAGCCCGCAACAGGGGGCTGGCACTGAAGCTTTCTTT
clone size: -; D gene: -; J gene: TRBJ2-2; V gene: TRBV4-3; CDR3 protein: CASRRSYRVTGELFF; CDR3 DNA: TGCGCCAGCAGACGGTCTTACAGGGTAACCGGGGAGCTGTTTTTT
clone size: -; D gene: TRBD1; J gene: TRBJ1-1; V gene: TRBV4-1; CDR3 protein: CASSRGQVDTEAFF; CDR3 DNA: TGCGCCAGCAGCCGAGGACAGGTGGACACTGAAGCTTTCTTT
clone size: few; D gene: -; J gene: TRBJ2-1; V gene: TRBV14; CDR3 protein: CASSHRDKLRNEQFF; CDR3 DNA: TGTGCCAGCAGCCATCGGGACAAACTTCGGAATGAGCAGTTCTTC
clone size: -; D gene: -; J gene: TRBJ1-6; V gene: TRBV19; CDR3 protein: CASSIGSSPLHF; CDR3 DNA: TGTGCCAGTAGTATCGGCAGCTCACCCCTCCACTTT
clone size: few; D gene: -; J gene: TRBJ1-1; V gene: TRBV12-3/TRBV12-4; CDR3 protein: CASSQSQGFTEAFF; CDR3 DNA: TGTGCCAGCAGCCAAAGTCAGGGCTTCACTGAAGCTTTCTTT
clone size: -; D gene: -; J gene: TRBJ1-1; V gene: TRBV4-3; CDR3 protein: CASSPLETGDEAFF; CDR3 DNA: TGCGCCAGCAGCCCTTTGGAGACAGGAGATGAAGCTTTCTTT
clone size: few; D gene: TRBD1; J gene: TRBJ2-1; V gene: TRBV4-3; CDR3 protein: CASSQGQASYNEQFF; CDR3 DNA: TGCGCCAGCAGCCAGGGACAGGCCTCCTACAATGAGCAGTTCTTC
clone size: -; D gene: -; J gene: TRBJ1-5; V gene: TRBV5-5; CDR3 protein: CASSLKGKGNQPQHF; CDR3 DNA: TGTGCCAGCAGCTTGAAAGGGAAGGGCAATCAGCCCCAGCATTTT
clone size: few; D gene: -; J gene: TRBJ2-5; V gene: TRBV15; CDR3 protein: CATSRDSGQETQYF; CDR3 DNA: TGTGCCACCAGCAGAGATAGCGGTCAAGAGACCCAGTACTTC
clone size: -; D gene: -; J gene: TRBJ2-5; V gene: TRBV27; CDR3 protein: CASSPRAQETQYF; CDR3 DNA: TGTGCCAGCAGCCCTAGGGCCCAAGAGACCCAGTACTTC
clone size: few; D gene: TRBD2; J gene: TRBJ2-1; V gene: TRBV6-8; CDR3 protein: CASSLTSGLAGPSNEQFF; CDR3 DNA: TGTGCCAGCAGCCTCACATCGGGACTAGCGGGGCCGAGCAATGAGCAGTTCTTC
clone size: -; D gene: TRBD1; J gene: TRBJ2-1; V gene: TRBV27; CDR3 protein: CASSSLDRDEFF; CDR3 DNA: TGTGCCAGCAGTTCCCTGGACAGGGATGAGTTCTTC
clone size: few; D gene: TRBD1; J gene: TRBJ2-7; V gene: TRBV5-3; CDR3 protein: CASSPGQGDGEQYF; CDR3 DNA: TGTGCCAGCAGCCCGGGACAGGGAGATGGCGAGCAGTACTTC
clone size: -; D gene: -; J gene: TRBJ2-7; V gene: TRBV7-9; CDR3 protein: CASSYGGTYEQYF; CDR3 DNA: TGTGCCAGCAGCTACGGCGGGACCTACGAGCAGTACTTC
clone size: many; D gene: -; J gene: TRBJ2-3; V gene: TRBV4-3; CDR3 protein: CASSQDRRRGITDTQYF; CDR3 DNA: TGCGCCAGCAGCCAAGATAGGAGGAGGGGGATCACAGATACGCAGTATTTT
clone size: -; D gene: -; J gene: TRBJ2-2; V gene: TRBV6-1; CDR3 protein: CASSQWTGITGELFF; CDR3 DNA: TGTGCCAGCAGTCAATGGACGGGGATCACCGGGGAGCTGTTTTTT
clone size: once; D gene: -; J gene: TRBJ1-2; V gene: TRBV7-2; CDR3 protein: CASSKGVYGYTF; CDR3 DNA: TGTGCCAGCAGCAAAGGGGTCTATGGCTACACCTTC
clone size: -; D gene: -; J gene: TRBJ1-1; V gene: TRBV19; CDR3 protein: CASSRRGMGDTEAFF; CDR3 DNA: TGTGCCAGTAGTAGAAGGGGTATGGGTGACACTGAAGCTTTCTTT
clone size: few; D gene: TRBD1; J gene: TRBJ2-1; V gene: TRBV6-2/TRBV6-3; CDR3 protein: CASSYLDRVYEQFF; CDR3 DNA: TGTGCCAGCAGTTACCTGGACAGGGTTTATGAGCAGTTCTTC
clone size: -; D gene: -; J gene: TRBJ2-1; V gene: TRBV19; CDR3 protein: CASSAFKSGLYNEQFF; CDR3 DNA: TGTGCCAGTAGTGCCTTCAAGTCAGGGTTATACAATGAGCAGTTCTTC
clone size: few; D gene: -; J gene: TRBJ2-7; V gene: TRBV4-2; CDR3 protein: CASSQAVRFSYEQYF; CDR3 DNA: TGTGCCAGCAGCCAAGCGGTCAGGTTCTCCTACGAGCAGTACTTC
clone size: few; D gene: TRBD2; J gene: TRBJ2-5; V gene: TRBV27; CDR3 protein: CASSFSGGPQETQYF; CDR3 DNA: TGTGCCAGCAGTTTTAGCGGGGGACCACAAGAGACCCAGTACTTC
clone size: few; D gene: -; J gene: TRBJ1-1; V gene: TRBV9; CDR3 protein: CASSVGAPNTEAFF; CDR3 DNA: TGTGCCAGCAGCGTAGGGGCACCGAACACTGAAGCTTTCTTT
clone size: -; D gene: -; J gene: TRBJ1-6; V gene: TRBV10-3; CDR3 protein: CATDGGSSSYNSPLHF; CDR3 DNA: TGTGCCACCGATGGGGGTTCGAGCTCCTATAATTCACCCCTCCACTTT
clone size: few; D gene: -; J gene: TRBJ2-4; V gene: TRBV7-9; CDR3 protein: CASSPLGGNGKNIQYF; CDR3 DNA: TGTGCCAGCAGCCCCCTCGGGGGTAATGGCAAAAACATTCAGTACTTC
clone size: -; D gene: -; J gene: TRBJ2-2; V gene: TRBV7-7; CDR3 protein: CATSHTGELFF; CDR3 DNA: TGTGCTACCTCGCACACCGGGGAGCTGTTTTTT
clone size: -; D gene: TRBD1; J gene: TRBJ2-7; V gene: TRBV4-1; CDR3 protein: CASSKQGNPYEQYF; CDR3 DNA: TGCGCCAGCAGCAAACAGGGGAACCCCTACGAGCAGTACTTC
clone size: -; D gene: TRBD2; J gene: TRBJ2-7; V gene: TRBV13; CDR3 protein: CASSWGGTGEQYF; CDR3 DNA: TGTGCCAGCAGCTGGGGGGGGACGGGCGAGCAGTACTTC
clone size: many; D gene: TRBD2; J gene: TRBJ2-2; V gene: TRBV7-3; CDR3 protein: CASSWGGAGELFF; CDR3 DNA: TGTGCCAGCAGCTGGGGGGGTGCCGGGGAGCTGTTTTTT
clone size: -; D gene: -; J gene: TRBJ2-5; V gene: TRBV2; CDR3 protein: CASSEEGSSMETQYF; CDR3 DNA: TGTGCCAGCAGTGAGGAGGGGTCGAGTATGGAGACCCAGTACTTC
clone size: few; D gene: -; J gene: TRBJ2-3; V gene: TRBV27; CDR3 protein: CASSSPTGRGSTDTQYF; CDR3 DNA: TGTGCCAGCAGTTCCCCGACAGGGCGGGGGAGCACAGATACGCAGTATTTT
clone size: few; D gene: TRBD1; J gene: TRBJ2-2; V gene: TRBV6-6; CDR3 protein: CASKSETGIAGELFF; CDR3 DNA: TGTGCCAGCAAGTCGGAGACAGGGATCGCCGGGGAGCTGTTTTTT
clone size: -; D gene: -; J gene: TRBJ1-6; V gene: TRBV5-4; CDR3 protein: CASSLDGGHLDSPLHF; CDR3 DNA: TGTGCCAGCAGCTTGGATGGAGGGCATCTCGATTCACCCCTCCACTTT
clone size: few; D gene: TRBD1; J gene: TRBJ1-5; V gene: TRBV6-5; CDR3 protein: CASSSFYGTANNQPQHF; CDR3 DNA: TGTGCCAGCAGTTCGTTTTACGGGACAGCTAACAATCAGCCCCAGCATTTT
clone size: -; D gene: -; J gene: TRBJ2-3; V gene: TRBV7-3; CDR3 protein: CASSLIEEFSDTQYF; CDR3 DNA: TGTGCCAGCAGCTTAATCGAGGAATTTTCAGATACGCAGTATTTT
clone size: -; D gene: TRBD1; J gene: TRBJ2-7; V gene: TRBV7-2; CDR3 protein: CANSLGTAYEQYF; CDR3 DNA: TGTGCCAACAGCTTAGGGACAGCCTACGAGCAGTACTTC
clone size: few; D gene: -; J gene: TRBJ1-1; V gene: TRBV5-4; CDR3 protein: CASSSEYGDTEAFF; CDR3 DNA: TGTGCCAGCAGCTCTGAATATGGCGACACTGAAGCTTTCTTT
clone size: -; D gene: -; J gene: TRBJ1-3; V gene: TRBV28; CDR3 protein: CASSFFLQGSNGNTIYF; CDR3 DNA: TGTGCCAGCAGTTTCTTCTTACAGGGCTCTAATGGAAACACCATATATTTT
clone size: -; D gene: -; J gene: TRBJ1-2; V gene: TRBV27; CDR3 protein: CASSYNREDNYGYTF; CDR3 DNA: TGTGCCAGCAGCTACAACAGGGAGGATAACTATGGCTACACCTTC
clone size: many; D gene: TRBD1; J gene: TRBJ1-1; V gene: TRBV7-8; CDR3 protein: CASSSQGDMNTEAFF; CDR3 DNA: TGTGCCAGCAGCTCCCAGGGGGATATGAACACTGAAGCTTTCTTT
clone size: -; D gene: -; J gene: TRBJ1-4; V gene: TRBV19; CDR3 protein: CASSIQYYGSNEKLFF; CDR3 DNA: TGTGCCAGTAGTATCCAGTATTACGGCTCTAATGAAAAACTGTTTTTT
clone size: -; D gene: -; J gene: TRBJ2-7; V gene: TRBV6-5; CDR3 protein: CASSYSSGGHEQYF; CDR3 DNA: TGTGCCAGCAGTTACTCGAGTGGGGGACACGAGCAGTACTTC
clone size: -; D gene: TRBD2; J gene: TRBJ2-3; V gene: TRBV12-3/TRBV12-4; CDR3 protein: CASSPFLAGGRDTQYF; CDR3 DNA: TGTGCCAGCAGTCCGTTTCTAGCGGGGGGTAGAGATACGCAGTATTTT
clone size: -; D gene: TRBD1; J gene: TRBJ1-2; V gene: TRBV29-1; CDR3 protein: CSVESWQGADYGYTF; CDR3 DNA: TGCAGCGTTGAATCCTGGCAGGGGGCGGACTATGGCTACACCTTC
clone size: many; D gene: -; J gene: TRBJ2-2; V gene: TRBV7-2; CDR3 protein: CASTGSFGTGELFF; CDR3 DNA: TGTGCCAGCACGGGAAGCTTCGGCACCGGGGAGCTGTTTTTT
clone size: few; D gene: -; J gene: TRBJ1-3; V gene: TRBV2; CDR3 protein: CASSEWKNSGNTIYF; CDR3 DNA: TGTGCCAGCAGTGAATGGAAGAACTCTGGAAACACCATATATTTT
clone size: many; D gene: -; J gene: TRBJ2-7; V gene: TRBV7-6; CDR3 protein: CASSPGNGEQYF; CDR3 DNA: TGTGCCAGCAGCCCCGGAAATGGCGAGCAGTACTTC